This TCR beta chain was documented in a study of T cell clones after liver transplantation. Study-wide background: A pre-transplant mixed lymphocyte reaction with TCRbeta sequencing defined graft-donor-reactive clones followed in post-transplant blood. Until 12-24 months post-transplant, subjects got standard immunosuppression and no induction.

The V end was cut by 5 bases, the J end by 5 bases, with 18 bases between. Per the germline V gene, CDR1 is MNHEY and CDR2 is SMNVEV (reference sequence). The CDR3 length is 15 residues. Sorting of unstimulated PBMCs yielded separate CD3+CD4+ and CD3+CD8+ fractions. Here immunoSEQ multiplex PCR was the method, and the copy in TCRdb shows in-frame clones only, minus some. The repertoire holds around 120,000 clones, 90% seen once, with more than 0.8% in the top ten. The sample in question was CD4+ T cells from blood, obtained 12 months after liver transplant. The clonotype comes from a human patient who received a liver transplant. Some T cells could come from the graft donor. V is TRBV27 and J is TRBJ1-1, with D perhaps TRBD1 (5 bases). The CDR3 is CASSPPIQGSTEAFF. CDR3 sequence (DNA): TGTGCCAGCAGTCCACCCATCCAGGGTAGTACTGAAGCTTTCTTT.